This record looks at one TCR beta chain sequence and its context. Antigen unknown. This CDR3 contains 13 residues. Germline V gene data show CDR1 as SGHTA and CDR2 as FQGNSA. J lost 12 bases, V lost 3 bases, and 9 bases had no gene match. The data were obtained in a study of beta chain features in type 1 diabetes. General study points: For Type 1 diabetes patients, all four CD4+ subsets carried TCRB CDR3s that were moderately but significantly shorter. It was among patients, rather than healthy donors, that naive, central memory and Treg TCRB repertoires appeared more similar.

The whole isolated RNA underwent reverse transcription, so sequencing captured expressed TCRB transcripts. Profiled with immunoSEQ multiplex PCR; TCRdb holds only in-frame clones, not every one. Of about 340,000 clones listed, around 9.7% are singletons. The sample comprised central memory CD4+ T cells from blood. The receptor comes from a man aged 25 to 40 with type 1 diabetes. The chain carries TRBV7-2 and TRBJ2-7, with TRBD1 matching 9 bases. In nucleotides, the CDR3 is TGTGCCAGCAGCTTCACAGGGGGCGGCGTAAGGTACTTC. As protein: CASSFTGGGVRYF. Drawing the rest from reference TRBV7-2 and TRBJ2-7, the complete variable domain is GAGVSQSPSNKVTEKGKDVELRCDPISGHTALYWYRQSLGQGLEFLIYFQGNSAPDKSGLPSDRFSAERTGGSVSTLTIQRTQQEDSAVYLCASSFTGGGVRYFGPGTRLTVT.